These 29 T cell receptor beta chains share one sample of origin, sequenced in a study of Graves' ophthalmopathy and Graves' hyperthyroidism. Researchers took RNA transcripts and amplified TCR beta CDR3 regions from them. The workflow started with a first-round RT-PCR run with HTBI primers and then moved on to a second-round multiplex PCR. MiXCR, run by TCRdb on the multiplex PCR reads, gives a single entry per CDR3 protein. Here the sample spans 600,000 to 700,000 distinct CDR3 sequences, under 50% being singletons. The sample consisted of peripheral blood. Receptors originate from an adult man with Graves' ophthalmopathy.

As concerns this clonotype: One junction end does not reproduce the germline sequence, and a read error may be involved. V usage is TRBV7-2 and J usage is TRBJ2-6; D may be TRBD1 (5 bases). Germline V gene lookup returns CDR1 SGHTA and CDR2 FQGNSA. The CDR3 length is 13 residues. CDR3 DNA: TGTGCCAGCAGCTCCGGTAGGGGCAACACTGAAGCTTTC. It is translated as CASSSGRGNTEAF.

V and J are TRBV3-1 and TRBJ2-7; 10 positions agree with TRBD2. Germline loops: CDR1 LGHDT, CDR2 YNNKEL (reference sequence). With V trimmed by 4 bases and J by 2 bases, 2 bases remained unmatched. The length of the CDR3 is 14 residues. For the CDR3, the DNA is TGTGCCAGCAGCCCTAGCGGGGGAACCTACGAGCAGTACTTC. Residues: CASSPSGGTYEQYF.

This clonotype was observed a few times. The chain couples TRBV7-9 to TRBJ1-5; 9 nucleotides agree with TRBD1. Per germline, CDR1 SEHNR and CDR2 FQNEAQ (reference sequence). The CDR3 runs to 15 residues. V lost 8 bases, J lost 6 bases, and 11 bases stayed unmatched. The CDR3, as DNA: TGTGCCAGCTCACCACAGGGGGCGGACCGTCAGCCCCAGCATTTT. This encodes CASSPQGADRQPQHF.

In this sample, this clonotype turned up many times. Here the CDR3 reads CASSRAAGTGQETQYF. The DNA for the CDR3 is TGTGCCAGTAGTAGGGCCGCCGGGACAGGCCAAGAGACCCAGTACTTC. This chain uses TRBV19 with TRBJ2-5, with 8 bases fitting TRBD1. Germline CDR1 is LNHDA and CDR2 is SQIVND (reference sequence). Trimming removed 4 bases from V and 1 base from J; junction bases left unmatched: 8. CDR3 length: 16 residues.

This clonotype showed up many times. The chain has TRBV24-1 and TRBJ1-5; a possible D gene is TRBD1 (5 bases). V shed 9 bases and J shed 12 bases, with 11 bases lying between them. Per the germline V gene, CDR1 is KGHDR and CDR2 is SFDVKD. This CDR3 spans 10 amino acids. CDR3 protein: CATSGLFQHF. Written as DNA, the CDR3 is TGTGCCACCTCGGGACTCTTCCAGCATTTT.

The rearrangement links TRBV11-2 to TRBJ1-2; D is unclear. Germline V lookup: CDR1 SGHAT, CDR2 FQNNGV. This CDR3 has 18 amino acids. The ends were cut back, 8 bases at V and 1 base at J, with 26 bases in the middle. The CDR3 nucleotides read TGTGCCAGCGCAAACCCCTCGTGGTTGGCAGAGAATAACTATGGCTACACCTTC. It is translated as CASANPSWLAENNYGYTF.

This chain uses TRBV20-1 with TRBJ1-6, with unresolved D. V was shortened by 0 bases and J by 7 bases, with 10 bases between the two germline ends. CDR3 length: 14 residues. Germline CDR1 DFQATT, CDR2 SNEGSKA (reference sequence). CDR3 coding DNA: TGCAGTGCTAGAGATCAGCGCCGGAATTCACCCCTCCACTTT. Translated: CSARDQRRNSPLHF.

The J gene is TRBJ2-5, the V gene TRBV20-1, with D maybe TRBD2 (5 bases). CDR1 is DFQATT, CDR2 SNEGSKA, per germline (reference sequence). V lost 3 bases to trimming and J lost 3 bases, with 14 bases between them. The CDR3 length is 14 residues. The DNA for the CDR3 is TGCAGTGCTAGCTCCGTGGGAGTAGAAGAGACCCAGTACTTC. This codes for CSASSVGVEETQYF.

DNA for the CDR3: TGTGCCAGCAGCTTGGGCGGGGTAAATGGAGAGACCCAGTACTTC. It encodes CASSLGGVNGETQYF. The chain joins TRBV7-2 to TRBJ2-5; maybe TRBD2 (6 bases). Per germline, CDR1 SGHTA and CDR2 FQGNSA. The CDR3 runs to 15 residues. The V end lost 3 bases, the J end lost 4 bases, and 15 bases lay between the germline ends.

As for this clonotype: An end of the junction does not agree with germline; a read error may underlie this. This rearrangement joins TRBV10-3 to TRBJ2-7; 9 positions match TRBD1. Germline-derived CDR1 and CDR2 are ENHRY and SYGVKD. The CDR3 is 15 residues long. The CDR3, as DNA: TGTGCCAGCAGTTGGACAGGGGCCCGCCGGATTCCGCAGTACTTC. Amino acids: CASSWTGARRIPQYF.

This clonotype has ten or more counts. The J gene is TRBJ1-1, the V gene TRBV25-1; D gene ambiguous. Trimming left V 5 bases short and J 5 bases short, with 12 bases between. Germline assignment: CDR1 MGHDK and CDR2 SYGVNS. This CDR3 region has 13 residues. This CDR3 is CASSLHKWTEAFF. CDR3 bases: TGTGCCAGCAGTCTTCATAAGTGGACTGAAGCTTTCTTT.

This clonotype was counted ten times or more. The chain's CDR3 is CASTLGGKETQYF. CDR3 coding DNA: TGTGCCAGCACCCTCGGGGGCAAAGAGACCCAGTACTTC. The chain couples TRBV12-3 or TRBV12-4 to TRBJ2-5; the D gene could be TRBD1 or TRBD2 (6 bases each). Trimming cost V 7 bases and J 3 bases, with 12 bases left between them. The length of the CDR3 is 13 residues.

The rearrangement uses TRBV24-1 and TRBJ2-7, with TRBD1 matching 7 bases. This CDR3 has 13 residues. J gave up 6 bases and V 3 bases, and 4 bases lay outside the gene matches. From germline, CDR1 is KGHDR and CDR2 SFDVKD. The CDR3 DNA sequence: TGTGCCACCAGTGATCCCAGACAGGGCGAGCAGTACTTC. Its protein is CATSDPRQGEQYF.

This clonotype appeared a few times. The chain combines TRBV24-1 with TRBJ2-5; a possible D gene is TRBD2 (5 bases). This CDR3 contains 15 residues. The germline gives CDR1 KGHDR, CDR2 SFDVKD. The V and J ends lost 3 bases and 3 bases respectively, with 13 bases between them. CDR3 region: CATSDPTGSKETQYF. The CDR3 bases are TGTGCCACCAGTGATCCTACGGGGTCAAAAGAGACCCAGTACTTC.

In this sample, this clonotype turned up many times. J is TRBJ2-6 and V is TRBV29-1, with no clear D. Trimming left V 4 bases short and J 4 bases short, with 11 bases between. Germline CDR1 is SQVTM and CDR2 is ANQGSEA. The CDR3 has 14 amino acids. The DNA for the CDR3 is TGCAGCGTTGCGGGTGAGACCGGGGCCAACGTCCTGACTTTC. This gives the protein CSVAGETGANVLTF.

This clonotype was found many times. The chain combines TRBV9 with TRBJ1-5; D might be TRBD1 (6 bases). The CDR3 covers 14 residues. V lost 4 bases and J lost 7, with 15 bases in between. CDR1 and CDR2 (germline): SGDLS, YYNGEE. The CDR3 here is CASSPGGGGQPQHF. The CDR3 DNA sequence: TGTGCCAGCAGCCCGGGGGGAGGGGGACAGCCCCAGCATTTT. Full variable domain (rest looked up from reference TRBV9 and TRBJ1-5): DSGVTQTPKHLITATGQRVTLRCSPRSGDLSVYWYQQSLDQGLQFLIQYYNGEERAKGNILERFSAQQFPDLHSELNLSSLELGDSALYFCASSPGGGGQPQHFGDGTRLSIL.

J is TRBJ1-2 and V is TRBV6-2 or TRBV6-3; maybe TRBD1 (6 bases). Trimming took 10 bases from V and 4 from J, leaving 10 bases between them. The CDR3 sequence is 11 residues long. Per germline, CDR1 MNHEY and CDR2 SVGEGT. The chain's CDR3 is CATGASYGYTF. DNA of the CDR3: TGTGCCACAGGGGCCAGCTATGGCTACACCTTC.

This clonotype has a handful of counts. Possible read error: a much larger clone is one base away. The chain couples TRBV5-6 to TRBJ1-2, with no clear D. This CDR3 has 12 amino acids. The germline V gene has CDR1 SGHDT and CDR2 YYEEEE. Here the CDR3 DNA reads TGTGCCGGCAGCACCGGCGACTATGGCTACACCTTC. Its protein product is CAGSTGDYGYTF. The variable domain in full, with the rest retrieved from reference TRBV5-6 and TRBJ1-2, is DAGVTQSPTHLIKTRGQQVTLRCSPKSGHDTVSWYQQALGQGPQFIFQYYEEEERQRGNFPDRFSGHQFPNYSSELNVNALLLGDSALYLCAGSTGDYGYTFGSGTRLTVV.

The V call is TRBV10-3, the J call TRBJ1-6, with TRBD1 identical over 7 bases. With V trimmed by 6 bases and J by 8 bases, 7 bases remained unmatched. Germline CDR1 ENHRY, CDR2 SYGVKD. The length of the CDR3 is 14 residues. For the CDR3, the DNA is TGTGCCATCAGGACAGGGCATTCGGATTCACCCCTCCACTTT. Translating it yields CAIRTGHSDSPLHF.

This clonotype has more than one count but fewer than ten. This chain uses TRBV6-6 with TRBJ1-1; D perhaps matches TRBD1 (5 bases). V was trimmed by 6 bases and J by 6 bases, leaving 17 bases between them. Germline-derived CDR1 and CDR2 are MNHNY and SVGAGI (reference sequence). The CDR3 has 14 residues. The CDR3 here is CASRIGTFISEAFF. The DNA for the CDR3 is TGTGCCAGCAGGATAGGGACTTTTATATCTGAAGCTTTCTTT.

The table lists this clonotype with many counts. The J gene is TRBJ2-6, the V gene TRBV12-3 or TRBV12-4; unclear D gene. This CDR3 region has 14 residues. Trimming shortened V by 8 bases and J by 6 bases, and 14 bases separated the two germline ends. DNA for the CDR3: TGTGCCAGCGGGGATGGTCAAGAGGCCAACGTCCTGACTTTC. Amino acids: CASGDGQEANVLTF.

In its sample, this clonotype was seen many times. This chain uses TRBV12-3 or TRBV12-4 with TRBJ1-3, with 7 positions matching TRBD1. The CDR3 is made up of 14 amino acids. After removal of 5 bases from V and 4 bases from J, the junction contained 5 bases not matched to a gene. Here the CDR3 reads CASSQQGTGNTIYF. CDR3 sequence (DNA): TGTGCCAGCAGTCAACAGGGGACCGGAAACACCATATATTTT.

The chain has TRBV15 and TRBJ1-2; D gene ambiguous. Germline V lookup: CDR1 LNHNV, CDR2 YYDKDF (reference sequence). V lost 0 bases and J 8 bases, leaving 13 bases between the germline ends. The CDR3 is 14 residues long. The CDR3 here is CATSRDRQLEGYTF. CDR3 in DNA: TGTGCCACCAGCAGAGATCGGCAGCTAGAAGGCTACACCTTC.

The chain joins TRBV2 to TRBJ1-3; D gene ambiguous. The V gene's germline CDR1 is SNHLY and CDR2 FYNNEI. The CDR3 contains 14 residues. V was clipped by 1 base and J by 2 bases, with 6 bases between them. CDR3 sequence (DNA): TGTGCCAGCAGTGAAGGACGGGCTGGAAACACCATATATTTT. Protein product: CASSEGRAGNTIYF.

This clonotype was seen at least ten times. The CDR3 DNA is TGCAGTGCTTCACCCGAGACAGGGGGCTGGCAGCCCCAGCATTTT. This sequence encodes CSASPETGGWQPQHF. The chain recombines TRBV20-1 with TRBJ1-5, with 10 bases matching TRBD1. The germline gives CDR1 DFQATT, CDR2 SNEGSKA (reference sequence). The CDR3 totals 15 residues. V lost 5 bases to trimming and J lost 7 bases; unmatched junction nucleotides: 11.

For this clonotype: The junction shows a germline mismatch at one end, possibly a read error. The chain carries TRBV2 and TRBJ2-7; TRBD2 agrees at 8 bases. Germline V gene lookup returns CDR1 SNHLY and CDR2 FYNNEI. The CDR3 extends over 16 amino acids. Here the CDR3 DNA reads TGCGCCAGCAGCCACCCGGGGGGGATGTACGCCTACGAGCAGTACTTC. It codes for CASSHPGGMYAYEQYF.

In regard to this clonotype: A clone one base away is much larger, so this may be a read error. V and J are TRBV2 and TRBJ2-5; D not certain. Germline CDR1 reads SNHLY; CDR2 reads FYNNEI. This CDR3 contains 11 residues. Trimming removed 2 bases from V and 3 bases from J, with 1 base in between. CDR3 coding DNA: TGTGCCAGCAGTGAAAAAGAGACCCAGTACTTC. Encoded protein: CASSEKETQYF.

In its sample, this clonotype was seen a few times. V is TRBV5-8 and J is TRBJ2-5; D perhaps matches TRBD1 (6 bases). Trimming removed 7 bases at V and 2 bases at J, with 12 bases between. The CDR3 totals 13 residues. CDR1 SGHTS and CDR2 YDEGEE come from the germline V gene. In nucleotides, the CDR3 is TGTGCCAGCTCTTGGCAGGGGCAAGAGACCCAGTACTTC. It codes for CASSWQGQETQYF.

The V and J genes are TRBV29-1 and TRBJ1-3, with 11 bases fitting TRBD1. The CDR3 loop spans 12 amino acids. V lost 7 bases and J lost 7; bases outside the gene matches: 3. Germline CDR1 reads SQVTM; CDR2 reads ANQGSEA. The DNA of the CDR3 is TGCAGCGGGGACAGGGGGATGAACACCATATATTTT. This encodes CSGDRGMNTIYF.